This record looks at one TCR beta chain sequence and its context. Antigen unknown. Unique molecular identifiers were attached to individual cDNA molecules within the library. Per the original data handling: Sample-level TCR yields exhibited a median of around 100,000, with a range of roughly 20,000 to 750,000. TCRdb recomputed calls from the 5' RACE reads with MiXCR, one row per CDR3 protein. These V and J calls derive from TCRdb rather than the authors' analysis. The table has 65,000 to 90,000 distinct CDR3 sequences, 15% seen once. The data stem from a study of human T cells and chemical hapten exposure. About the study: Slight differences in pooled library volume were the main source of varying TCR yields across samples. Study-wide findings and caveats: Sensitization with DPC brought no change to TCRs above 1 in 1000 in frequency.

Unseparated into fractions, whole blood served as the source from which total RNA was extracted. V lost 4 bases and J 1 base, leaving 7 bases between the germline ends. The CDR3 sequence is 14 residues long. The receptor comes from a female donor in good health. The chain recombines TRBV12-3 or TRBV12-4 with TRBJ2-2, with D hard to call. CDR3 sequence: CASSSAGNTGELFF. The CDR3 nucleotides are TGTGCCAGCAGTTCGGCAGGGAACACCGGGGAGCTGTTTTTT.